This entry is about one T cell receptor (beta chain). The antigen remains undetermined. TCRdb fed the 5' RACE reads into MiXCR, producing one record per CDR3 protein. The sample carries about 750,000 distinct CDR3 sequences, around 17% recorded once. This sample was taken from a study of CD8 T cells in ankylosing spondylitis. The CDR3 contains 16 residues. V lost 8 bases to trimming and J lost 2 bases; unmatched junction nucleotides: 12. Germline CDR1 is MNHNS and CDR2 is SASEGT. Regarding the study as a whole: A TCR beta motif of roughly 8 highly homologous variants seemed to mark ankylosing spondylitis blood.

The clonotype originates from a male donor with ankylosing spondylitis. Sequencing was performed on blood, either unsorted or a sorted T cell fraction (not recorded which). This chain links TRBV6-1 with TRBJ2-7; 10 nucleotides align to TRBD2. CDR3 DNA sequence: TGTGCCAGCGGACGACCTAGCGGGAGTTTCCCCTACGAGCAGTACTTC. Encoded protein: CASGRPSGSFPYEQYF.